The clone carrying this T cell receptor beta chain has at least ten counts. The data originate from a study of T cells in Graves' hyperthyroidism and ophthalmopathy. From RNA transcripts, TCR beta CDR3 regions were amplified. The HTBI primer set served for first-round RT-PCR of the TCR CDR3. TCRdb ran MiXCR on the multiplex PCR reads and lists one entry per CDR3 protein. Among over 450,000 distinct CDR3 sequences listed, about a sixth were seen once. Sequencing was done on a sample of blood. The source is a young woman with Graves' ophthalmopathy.

Here the CDR3 DNA reads TGTGCCAGCAGCCTCCTGTCGGACACTGAAGCTTTCTTT. It specifies CASSLLSDTEAFF. V gene TRBV28 combines with J gene TRBJ1-1; D is unclear. Germline V gene data show CDR1 as MDHEN and CDR2 as SYDVKM. The V gene lost 6 bases and the J gene lost 3 bases, with 11 bases spanning the gap. The CDR3 length is 13 residues.